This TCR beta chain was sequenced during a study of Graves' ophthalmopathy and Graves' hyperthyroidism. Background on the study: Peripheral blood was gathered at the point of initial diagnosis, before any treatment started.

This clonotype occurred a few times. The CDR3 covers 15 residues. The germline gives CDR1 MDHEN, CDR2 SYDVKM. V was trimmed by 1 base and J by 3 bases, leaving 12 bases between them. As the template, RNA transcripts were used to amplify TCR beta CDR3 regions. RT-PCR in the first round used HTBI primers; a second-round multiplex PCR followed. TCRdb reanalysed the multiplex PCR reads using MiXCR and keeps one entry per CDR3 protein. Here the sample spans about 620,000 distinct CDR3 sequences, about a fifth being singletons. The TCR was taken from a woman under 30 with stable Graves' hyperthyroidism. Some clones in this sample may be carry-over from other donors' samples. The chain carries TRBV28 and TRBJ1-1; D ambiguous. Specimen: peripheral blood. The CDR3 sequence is CASSLFRGGHTEAFF. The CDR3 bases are TGTGCCAGCAGTTTATTCCGGGGTGGCCACACTGAAGCTTTCTTT.